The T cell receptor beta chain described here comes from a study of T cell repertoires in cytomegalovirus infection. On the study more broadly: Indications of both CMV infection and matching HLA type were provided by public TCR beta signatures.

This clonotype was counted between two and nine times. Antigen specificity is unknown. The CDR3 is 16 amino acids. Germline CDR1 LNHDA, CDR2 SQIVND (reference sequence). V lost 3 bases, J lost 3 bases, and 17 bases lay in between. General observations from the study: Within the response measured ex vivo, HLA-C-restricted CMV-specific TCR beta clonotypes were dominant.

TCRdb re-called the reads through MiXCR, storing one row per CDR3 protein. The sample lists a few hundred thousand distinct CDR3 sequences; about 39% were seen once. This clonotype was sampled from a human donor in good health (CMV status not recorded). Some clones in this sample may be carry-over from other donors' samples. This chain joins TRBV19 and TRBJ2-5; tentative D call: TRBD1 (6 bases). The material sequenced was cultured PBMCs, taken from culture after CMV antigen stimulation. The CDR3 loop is CASSMVSGVIKETQYF. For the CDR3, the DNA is TGTGCCAGTAGTATGGTATCAGGGGTAATCAAAGAGACCCAGTACTTC.